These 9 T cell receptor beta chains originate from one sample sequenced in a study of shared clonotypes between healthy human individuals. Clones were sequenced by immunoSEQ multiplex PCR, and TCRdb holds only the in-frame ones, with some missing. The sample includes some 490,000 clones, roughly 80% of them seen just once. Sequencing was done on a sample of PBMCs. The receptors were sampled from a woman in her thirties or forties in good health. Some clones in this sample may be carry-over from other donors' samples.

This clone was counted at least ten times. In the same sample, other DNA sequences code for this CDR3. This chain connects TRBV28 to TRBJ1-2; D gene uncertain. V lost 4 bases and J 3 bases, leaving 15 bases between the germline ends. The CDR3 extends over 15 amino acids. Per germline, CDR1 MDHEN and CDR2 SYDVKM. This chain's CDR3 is CASSSPRWRDYGYTF. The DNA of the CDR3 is TGTGCCAGCAGTTCCCCCCGCTGGAGGGACTATGGCTACACCTTC.

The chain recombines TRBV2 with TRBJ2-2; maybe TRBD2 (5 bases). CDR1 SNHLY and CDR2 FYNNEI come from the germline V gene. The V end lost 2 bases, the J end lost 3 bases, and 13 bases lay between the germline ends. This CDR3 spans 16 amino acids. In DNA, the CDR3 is TGTGCCAGCAGTGAACGTAGGAGGCTGGACACCGGGGAGCTGTTTTTT. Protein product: CASSERRRLDTGELFF.

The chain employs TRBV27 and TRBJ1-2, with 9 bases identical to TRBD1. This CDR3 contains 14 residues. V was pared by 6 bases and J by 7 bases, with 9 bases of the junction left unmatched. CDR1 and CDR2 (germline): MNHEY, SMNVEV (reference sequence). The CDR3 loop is CASRRTGEYSGYTF. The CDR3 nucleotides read TGTGCCAGCAGAAGGACAGGGGAGTACAGTGGCTACACCTTC.

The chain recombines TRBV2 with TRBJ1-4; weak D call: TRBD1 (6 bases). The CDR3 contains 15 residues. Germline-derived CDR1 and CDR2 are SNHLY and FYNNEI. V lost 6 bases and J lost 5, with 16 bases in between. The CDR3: CASSLGGGFNEKLFF. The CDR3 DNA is TGTGCCAGCAGCTTGGGGGGGGGCTTCAATGAAAAACTGTTTTTT.

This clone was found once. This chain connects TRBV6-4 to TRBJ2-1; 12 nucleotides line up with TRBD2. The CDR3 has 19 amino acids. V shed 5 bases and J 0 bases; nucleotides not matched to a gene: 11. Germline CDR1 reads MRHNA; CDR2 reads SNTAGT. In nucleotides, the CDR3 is TGTGCCAGCAGTCCTTCCCCGGGACTAGCGGGTAGCTCCTACAATGAGCAGTTCTTC. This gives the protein CASSPSPGLAGSSYNEQFF.

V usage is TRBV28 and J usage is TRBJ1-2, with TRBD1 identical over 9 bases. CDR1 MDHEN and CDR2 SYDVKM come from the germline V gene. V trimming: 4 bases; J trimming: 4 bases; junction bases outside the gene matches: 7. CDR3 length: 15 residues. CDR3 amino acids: CASSSGTGRTYGYTF. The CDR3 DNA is TGTGCCAGCAGTTCCGGGACAGGGCGCACCTATGGCTACACCTTC.

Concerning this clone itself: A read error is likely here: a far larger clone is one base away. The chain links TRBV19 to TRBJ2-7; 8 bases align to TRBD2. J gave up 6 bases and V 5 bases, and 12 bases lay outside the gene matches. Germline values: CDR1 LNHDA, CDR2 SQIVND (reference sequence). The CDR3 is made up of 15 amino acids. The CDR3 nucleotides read TGTGCCAGTAGTGCCGGGAGGGACGGTCACTGCGAGCAGTACTTC. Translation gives CASSAGRDGHCEQYF.

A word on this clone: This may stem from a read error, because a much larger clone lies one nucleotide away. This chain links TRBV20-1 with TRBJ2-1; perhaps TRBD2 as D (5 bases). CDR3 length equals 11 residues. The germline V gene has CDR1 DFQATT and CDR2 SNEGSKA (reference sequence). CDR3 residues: CSASDYTEQLF. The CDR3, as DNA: TGCAGTGCTAGCGACTATACAGAGCAGCTCTTC.

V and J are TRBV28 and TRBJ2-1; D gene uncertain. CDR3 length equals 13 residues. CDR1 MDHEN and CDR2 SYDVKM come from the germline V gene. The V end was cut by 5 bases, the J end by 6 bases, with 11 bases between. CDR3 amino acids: CASSPQMGNEQFF. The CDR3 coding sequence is TGTGCCAGCAGTCCCCAGATGGGCAATGAGCAGTTCTTC.